Listed below are T cell receptor beta chains from one sample, sequenced in a study of T cell responses to AZD1222 COVID-19 vaccine. Sequencing used immunoSEQ multiplex PCR; TCRdb keeps in-frame clones, though not all of them. The repertoire holds around 84,000 clones, with approximately 86% as singletons. The sequenced sample was peripheral blood, obtained on day 0 of AZD1222 vaccination. The receptors here all came from an adult in good health. Both conserved end residues are part of each CDR3. The D gene is left open where the match is weak. Rows may omit the clone size; those that give it use once, few, many or a size class.

abundance	v_gene	d_gene	j_gene	CDR3nt	CDR3aa
NA	TRBV4-3	NA	TRBJ1-4	TGCGCCAGCAGCCCCCCGGGACGGAATGAAAAACTGTTTTTT	CASSPPGRNEKLFF
NA	TRBV7-3	NA	TRBJ1-1	TGTGCCAGCAGCTTAACTGGACAGTACACTGAAGCTTTCTTT	CASSLTGQYTEAFF
once	TRBV28	TRBD2	TRBJ2-7	TGTGCCAGCAGTTTATCAAATAGCGGGAGCCGGAAGCAGTACTTC	CASSLSNSGSRKQYF
once	TRBV11-3	TRBD1	TRBJ2-5	TGTGCCAGCAGCCCACGACAGGGAGCGGAGACCCAGTACTTC	CASSPRQGAETQYF
NA	TRBV18	NA	TRBJ2-3	TGTGCCAGCTCACCCTTCACAGATACGCAGTATTTT	CASSPFTDTQYF
once	TRBV6-5	TRBD1	TRBJ2-7	TGTGCCAGCAGTTACTCGCAGGGACAGGGGCAAGGGCAGTACTTC	CASSYSQGQGQGQYF
NA	TRBV5-1	TRBD2	TRBJ2-5	TGCGCCAGCAGCTCGACCCCGCCGGGTATAGCGGGAGGGGGGCAAGAGACCCAGTACTTC	CASSSTPPGIAGGGQETQYF
NA	TRBV6-2/TRBV6-3	NA	TRBJ2-7	TGTGCCAGCAGTTACTCGACCCAGGGGGAGGAGAGCTCCTACGAGCAGTACTTC	CASSYSTQGEESSYEQYF
NA	TRBV4-3	TRBD1	TRBJ1-2	TGCGCCAGCAGCCAAGATCCGGCAGGGGGTAACTATGGCTACACCTTC	CASSQDPAGGNYGYTF
few	TRBV6-1	NA	TRBJ1-5	TGTGCCAGCAGTGAAGTTTTAGGTCGGAGCAATCAGCCCCAGCATTTT	CASSEVLGRSNQPQHF
NA	TRBV28	NA	TRBJ1-1	TGTGCCAGCAGTTTAATGGGGGACACTGAAGCTTTCTTT	CASSLMGDTEAFF
NA	TRBV7-9	NA	TRBJ2-1	TGTGCCAGCAGTACCAACAATGAGCAGTTCTTC	CASSTNNEQFF
once	TRBV11-2	TRBD2	TRBJ2-7	TGTGCCAGCAGCTATAGCCATGGAGCTAGCGGGAGACCCGAGCAGTACTTC	CASSYSHGASGRPEQYF
few	TRBV5-1	NA	TRBJ1-1	TGCGCCAGCAGCTTGGAGAGTCCACGGGTGAACACTGAAGCTTTCTTT	CASSLESPRVNTEAFF
once	TRBV6-5	NA	TRBJ2-1	TGTGCCAGCAGTTACGGGGGAAAGGCCTACAATGAGCAGTTCTTC	CASSYGGKAYNEQFF
NA	TRBV18	NA	TRBJ2-7	TGTGCCAGCTCACCACCGACGGCGGCGGGTGTCTACGAGCAGTACTTC	CASSPPTAAGVYEQYF
NA	TRBV28	NA	TRBJ1-1	TGTGCCAGCAGTCCCCGAGCCATGAACACTGAAGCTTTCTTT	CASSPRAMNTEAFF
NA	TRBV12-3/TRBV12-4	NA	TRBJ1-1	TGTGCCAGCAGTCCATTTGGGGGAACTGAAGCTTTCTTT	CASSPFGGTEAFF
NA	TRBV18	NA	TRBJ2-1	TGTGCCAGCTCACGAGGGCCCTACAATGAGCAGTTCTTC	CASSRGPYNEQFF
NA	TRBV28	NA	TRBJ2-1	TGTGCCAGCAGTTTCAAAAGGGATCGACATGAGCAGTTCTTC	CASSFKRDRHEQFF
NA	TRBV18	NA	TRBJ2-2	TGTGCCAGCTCACCACCGTCGACCGGGGAGCTGTTTTTT	CASSPPSTGELFF
NA	TRBV4-2	NA	TRBJ2-2	TGTGCCAGCAGCCAAGGACAGCCTGACACCGGGGAGCTGTTTTTT	CASSQGQPDTGELFF